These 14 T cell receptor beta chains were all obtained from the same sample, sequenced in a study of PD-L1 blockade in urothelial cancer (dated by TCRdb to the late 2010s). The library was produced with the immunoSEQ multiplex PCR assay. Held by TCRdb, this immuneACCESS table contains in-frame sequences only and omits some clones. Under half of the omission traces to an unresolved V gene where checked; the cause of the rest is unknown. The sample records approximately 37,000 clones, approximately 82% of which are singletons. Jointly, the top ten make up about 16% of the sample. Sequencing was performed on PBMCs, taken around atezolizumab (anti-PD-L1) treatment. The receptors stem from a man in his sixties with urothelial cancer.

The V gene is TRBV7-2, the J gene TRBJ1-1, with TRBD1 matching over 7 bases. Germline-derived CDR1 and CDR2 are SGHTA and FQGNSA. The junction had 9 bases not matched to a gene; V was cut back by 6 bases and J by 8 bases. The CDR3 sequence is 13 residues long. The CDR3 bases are TGTGCCAGCAGACGTGAAGGGGGCCGGGAAGCTTTCTTT. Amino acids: CASRREGGREAFF.

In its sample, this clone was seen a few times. Written as DNA, the CDR3 is TGTGCCAGCAGTCCGATGGGGGCTAGCGGGAGAACCAATGAGCAGTTCTTC. Its protein is CASSPMGASGRTNEQFF. The chain has TRBV28 and TRBJ2-1; 10 bases map to TRBD2. This CDR3 comprises 17 residues. Germline-derived CDR1 and CDR2 are MDHEN and SYDVKM. V shed 5 bases and J 6 bases; nucleotides not matched to a gene: 13.

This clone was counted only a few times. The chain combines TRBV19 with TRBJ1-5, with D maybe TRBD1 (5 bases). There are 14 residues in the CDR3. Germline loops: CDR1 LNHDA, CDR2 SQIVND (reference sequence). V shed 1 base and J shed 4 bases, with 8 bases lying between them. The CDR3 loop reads CASSIGQNNQPQHF. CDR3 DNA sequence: TGTGCCAGTAGTATAGGACAGAATAATCAGCCCCAGCATTTT. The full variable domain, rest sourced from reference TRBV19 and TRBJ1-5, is DGGITQSPKYLFRKEGQNVTLSCEQNLNHDAMYWYRQDPGQGLRLIYYSQIVNDFQKGDIAEGYSVSREKKESFPLTVTSAQKNPTAFYLCASSIGQNNQPQHFGDGTRLSIL.

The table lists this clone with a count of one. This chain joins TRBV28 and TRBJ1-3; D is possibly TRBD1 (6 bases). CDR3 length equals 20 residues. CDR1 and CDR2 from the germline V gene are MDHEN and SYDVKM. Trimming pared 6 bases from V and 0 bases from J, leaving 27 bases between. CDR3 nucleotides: TGTGCCAGCAGCCTAAGTTTGGGGGCACTAACAAGCGCCTCTGGAAACACCATATATTTT. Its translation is CASSLSLGALTSASGNTIYF.

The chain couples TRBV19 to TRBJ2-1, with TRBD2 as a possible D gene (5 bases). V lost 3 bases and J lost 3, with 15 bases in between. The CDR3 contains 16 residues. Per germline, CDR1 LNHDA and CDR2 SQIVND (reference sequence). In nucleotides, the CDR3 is TGTGCCAGTAGTATTACTAGGCTGTGGGGCTACAATGAGCAGTTCTTC. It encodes CASSITRLWGYNEQFF.

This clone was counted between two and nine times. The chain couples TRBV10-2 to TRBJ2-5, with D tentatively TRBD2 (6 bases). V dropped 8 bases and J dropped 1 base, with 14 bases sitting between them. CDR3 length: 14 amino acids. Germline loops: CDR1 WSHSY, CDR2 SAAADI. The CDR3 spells CASSGRETQETQYF. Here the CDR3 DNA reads TGCGCCAGCTCAGGGCGGGAAACCCAAGAGACCCAGTACTTC.

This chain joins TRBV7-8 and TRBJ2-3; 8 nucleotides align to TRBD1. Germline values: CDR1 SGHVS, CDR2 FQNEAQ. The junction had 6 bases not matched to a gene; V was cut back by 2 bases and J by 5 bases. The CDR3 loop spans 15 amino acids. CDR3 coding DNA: TGTGCCAGCAGCTTACAGGGGGCTATCCGAGATACGCAGTATTTT. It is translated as CASSLQGAIRDTQYF.

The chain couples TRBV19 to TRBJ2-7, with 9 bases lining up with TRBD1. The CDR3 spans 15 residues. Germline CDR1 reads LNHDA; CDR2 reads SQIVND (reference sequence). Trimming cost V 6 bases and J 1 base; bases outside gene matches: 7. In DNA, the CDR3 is TGTGCCAGTAGGCCTACAGGGGGCGCGTCCTACGAGCAGTACTTC. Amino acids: CASRPTGGASYEQYF.

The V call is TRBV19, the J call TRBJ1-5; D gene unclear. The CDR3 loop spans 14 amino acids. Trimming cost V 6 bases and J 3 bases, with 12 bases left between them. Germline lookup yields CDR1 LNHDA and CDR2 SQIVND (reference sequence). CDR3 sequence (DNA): TGTGCCAGTAGCCTTGGCAGGAACAATCAGCCCCAGCATTTT. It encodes CASSLGRNNQPQHF.

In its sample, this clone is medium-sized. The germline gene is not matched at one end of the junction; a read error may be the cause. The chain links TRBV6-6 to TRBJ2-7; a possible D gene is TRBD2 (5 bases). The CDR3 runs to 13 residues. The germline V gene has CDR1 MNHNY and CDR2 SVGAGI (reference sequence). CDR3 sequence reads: CASSYSSLEGSDF. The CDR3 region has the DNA TGTGCCAGCAGCTATTCCAGCCTAGAGGGATCCGACTTC.

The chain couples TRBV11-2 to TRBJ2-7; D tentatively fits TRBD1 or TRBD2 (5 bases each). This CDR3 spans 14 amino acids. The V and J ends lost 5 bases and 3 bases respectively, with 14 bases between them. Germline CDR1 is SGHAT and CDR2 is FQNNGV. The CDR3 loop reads CASSLAGSHYEQYF. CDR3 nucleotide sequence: TGTGCCAGCAGCCTAGCAGGGTCGCACTACGAGCAGTACTTC.

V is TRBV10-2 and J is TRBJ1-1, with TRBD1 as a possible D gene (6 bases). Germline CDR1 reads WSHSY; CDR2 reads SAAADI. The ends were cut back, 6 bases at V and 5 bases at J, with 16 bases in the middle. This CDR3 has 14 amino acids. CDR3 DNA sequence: TGCGCCAGCAGAAGCGAAGGGCAGGGGACTGAAGCTTTCTTT. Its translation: CASRSEGQGTEAFF.

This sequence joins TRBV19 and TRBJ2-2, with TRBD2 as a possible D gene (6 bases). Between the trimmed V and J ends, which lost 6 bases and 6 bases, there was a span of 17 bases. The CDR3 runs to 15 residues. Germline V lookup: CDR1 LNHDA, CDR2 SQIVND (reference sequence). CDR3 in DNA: TGTGCCAGTAGGGGAGGACAAAAAAGTCCCGGGGAGCTGTTTTTT. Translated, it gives CASRGGQKSPGELFF.

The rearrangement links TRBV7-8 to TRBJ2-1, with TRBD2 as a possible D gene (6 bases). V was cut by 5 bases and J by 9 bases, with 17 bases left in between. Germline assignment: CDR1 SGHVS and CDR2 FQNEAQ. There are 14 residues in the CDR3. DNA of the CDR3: TGTGCCAGCAGCATCCGGGACTCCCTGGCTGAGCAGTTCTTC. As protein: CASSIRDSLAEQFF.